Reported below is one TCR beta chain. Its matching antigen is unknown. Germline V CDR1 and CDR2: LGHDT, YNNKEL (reference sequence). Trimming took off 2 bases at V and 2 bases at J, with 5 bases between the two ends. The CDR3 contains 13 residues. TCRdb reprocessed the RT-PCR reads via MiXCR and lists one record per CDR3 protein. The sample lists about 740 distinct CDR3 sequences, approximately 83% occurring once. These data are taken from a study of yellow fever vaccine responses in identical twins. Study results and caveats: On the reported evidence, twins' vaccine T cell responses seemed partly convergent and partly personalized.

This sequence joins TRBV3-1 and TRBJ2-3; D not certain. The starting material was T cells from blood (PBMCs), unsorted or a sorted subset (not recorded which), obtained before or after yellow fever vaccination (not recorded which). The receptor was derived from a woman younger than 30 who received the yellow fever vaccine. For the CDR3, the DNA is TGTGCCAGCAGCCAATATACCACAGATACGCAGTATTTT. Encoded protein: CASSQYTTDTQYF.